These 16 T cell receptor beta chains were sequenced from one sample in a study of blood T cell repertoires in COVID-19. Using immunoSEQ multiplex PCR, the repertoire was profiled, and TCRdb retains in-frame clones only, with some absent. The table has tens of thousands of clones, around 86% seen once. The sample taken for sequencing was peripheral blood. The receptors derive from a human donor in a cohort sampled during active COVID-19.

The V gene is TRBV2, the J gene TRBJ2-1; 10 bases map to TRBD2. CDR3 size: 14 residues. Germline V gene lookup returns CDR1 SNHLY and CDR2 FYNNEI. Losses at the gene ends were 6 bases for V and 5 bases for J; bases not matched to a gene: 4. The CDR3 spells CASSPGTSDNEQFF. Written as DNA, the CDR3 is TGTGCCAGCAGCCCCGGGACTAGCGACAATGAGCAGTTCTTC.

The J gene is TRBJ1-5, the V gene TRBV6-5; 7 nucleotides align to TRBD1. The trim removed 6 bases at V and 1 base at J, leaving 6 bases unmatched. Germline CDR1 MNHEY, CDR2 SVGAGI. The CDR3 totals 15 residues. The CDR3 loop is CASSTDRESNQPQHF. As DNA, the CDR3 is TGTGCCAGCAGCACCGACAGGGAAAGCAATCAGCCCCAGCATTTT.

CDR3 loop: CASSLGATYNSPLHF. As DNA, the CDR3 is TGTGCCAGCAGCTTAGGGGCAACCTATAATTCACCCCTCCACTTT. The chain combines TRBV7-8 with TRBJ1-6; D ambiguous. Between the trimmed V and J ends, which lost 1 base and 2 bases, there was a span of 6 bases. The CDR3 totals 15 residues. The V gene's germline CDR1 is SGHVS and CDR2 FQNEAQ.

The rearrangement joins TRBV7-2 to TRBJ1-5; 7 bases are a match to TRBD1. The CDR3 runs to 15 residues. The V gene end was trimmed by 1 base and the J gene end by 9 bases; junction bases not matched to a gene: 9. Germline V gene data show CDR1 as SGHTA and CDR2 as FQGNSA. The CDR3 here is CASSLVSTGPGPQHF. The CDR3 nucleotides read TGTGCCAGCAGCTTAGTCTCGACAGGGCCCGGGCCCCAGCATTTT.

The V gene is TRBV13, the J gene TRBJ2-1; TRBD1 is a possible D gene (6 bases). Germline lookup yields CDR1 PRHDT and CDR2 FYEKMQ (reference sequence). The CDR3 covers 15 residues. The V end was cut by 0 bases, the J end by 0 bases, with 6 bases between. The CDR3 region has the DNA TGTGCCAGCAGCTTAGGGGACAGCTCCTACAATGAGCAGTTCTTC. This codes for CASSLGDSSYNEQFF.

The chain employs TRBV7-8 and TRBJ1-2; TRBD1 aligns across 9 bases. V lost 4 bases, J lost 2 bases, and 2 bases stayed unmatched. Germline-derived CDR1 and CDR2 are SGHVS and FQNEAQ. This CDR3 region has 14 residues. The CDR3 loop is CASSSGQGNYGYTF. The CDR3 DNA sequence: TGTGCCAGCAGCTCGGGACAGGGAAACTATGGCTACACCTTC.

The CDR3 loop reads CASSQDPNSYEQYF. DNA of the CDR3: TGTGCCAGCAGCCAAGATCCAAATTCCTACGAGCAGTACTTC. The chain recombines TRBV3-1 (or the pseudogene TRBV3-2) with TRBJ2-7; D is undetermined. This CDR3 is 14 amino acids long. Trimming pared 0 bases from V and 1 base from J, leaving 7 bases between. CDR1 and CDR2 from the germline V gene are LGHDT and YNNKEL (reference sequence).

The J gene is TRBJ2-5, the V gene TRBV30, with 8 bases that match TRBD2. Germline assignment: CDR1 GTSNPN and CDR2 SVGIG (reference sequence). The junction had 11 bases not matched to a gene; V was cut back by 4 bases and J by 7 bases. The CDR3 totals 14 residues. The CDR3 DNA sequence: TGTGCCTGGAACCCCGGACTAGCCGACGGGACCCAGTACTTC. It encodes CAWNPGLADGTQYF.

The chain uses TRBV2 and TRBJ1-1; D possibly corresponds to TRBD1 (5 bases). With 7 bases removed from V and 0 bases from J, the gap between germline ends came to 21 bases. The CDR3 is made up of 17 amino acids. Germline CDR1 reads SNHLY; CDR2 reads FYNNEI. The chain's CDR3 is CASTPTKGRFMNTEAFF. The DNA for the CDR3 is TGTGCCAGCACTCCTACCAAGGGGCGGTTCATGAACACTGAAGCTTTCTTT.

V is TRBV24-1 and J is TRBJ2-7; perhaps TRBD2 as D (5 bases). The CDR3 runs to 10 residues. Germline V gene data show CDR1 as KGHDR and CDR2 as SFDVKD. V was trimmed by 10 bases and J by 10 bases, leaving 13 bases between them. CDR3 coding DNA: TGTGCCACACCTCTCCGGGGTCAGTACTTC. This gives the protein CATPLRGQYF.

The chain carries TRBV7-9 and TRBJ2-5; 8 bases align to TRBD2. Trimming took 1 base from V and 5 from J; bases not matched to a gene: 12. Per germline, CDR1 SEHNR and CDR2 FQNEAQ (reference sequence). This CDR3 comprises 17 residues. The CDR3: CASSLGGERGSGETQYF. Written as DNA, the CDR3 is TGTGCCAGCAGCTTAGGAGGGGAGCGGGGGTCGGGGGAGACCCAGTACTTC.

Regarding this clone: The junction shows a germline mismatch at one end, possibly a read error. This chain connects TRBV6-5 to TRBJ2-7; tentatively, D is TRBD2 (6 bases). This CDR3 is built from 13 residues. From germline, CDR1 is MNHEY and CDR2 SVGAGI. The CDR3 region has the DNA TGTGCCAGCAGGTACTGGGGGGACTACGAGCAGTACTTC. Translation: CASRYWGDYEQYF.

The chain uses TRBV7-9 and TRBJ2-1; TRBD1 agrees at 7 bases. V was pared by 5 bases and J by 9 bases, with 16 bases of the junction left unmatched. The CDR3 runs to 16 residues. Germline CDR1 is SEHNR and CDR2 is FQNEAQ (reference sequence). In DNA form, the CDR3 reads TGTGCCAGCAGCCTTCTCGAAGGGGGCCCGAGACCTGAGCAGTTCTTC. This translates into CASSLLEGGPRPEQFF.

The rearrangement joins TRBV19 to TRBJ1-3, with 8 bases that match TRBD1. The CDR3 loop spans 15 amino acids. V was clipped by 5 bases and J by 4 bases; unmatched bases: 7. Germline V gives CDR1 LNHDA, CDR2 SQIVND (reference sequence). The CDR3 region is CASSLDRVGGNTIYF. Written as DNA, the CDR3 is TGTGCCAGTAGTCTGGACAGGGTGGGAGGAAACACCATATATTTT.

V and J are TRBV19 and TRBJ1-5, with 7 bases identical to TRBD1. J gave up 6 bases and V 3 bases, and 8 bases lay outside the gene matches. The CDR3 loop spans 15 amino acids. Germline V CDR1 and CDR2: LNHDA, SQIVND (reference sequence). CDR3 amino acids: CASSIGTDRGQPQHF. DNA of the CDR3: TGTGCCAGTAGTATCGGGACAGACCGGGGTCAGCCCCAGCATTTT.

The chain employs TRBV5-1 and TRBJ2-3, with TRBD2 matching 8 bases. The germline gives CDR1 SGHRS, CDR2 YFSETQ. V lost 0 bases, J lost 3 bases, and 3 bases stayed unmatched. CDR3 length: 15 residues. CDR3 amino acids: CASSLEVAGTDTQYF. The CDR3 nucleotides read TGCGCCAGCAGCTTGGAAGTAGCGGGGACAGATACGCAGTATTTT.